This TCR beta chain was retrieved from a study of graft-versus-host responses after intestinal transplantation. Findings and caveats of the study: GvH clones were identified in recipient marrow, with some first appearing in ileum or blood. Circulating GvH clones peaking coincided with falling HvG clones soon after transplant.

Repertoires were generated with immunoSEQ multiplex PCR, while TCRdb's copy carries only in-frame clones and drops some. Among some 86,000 clones listed, around 92% were seen once. CDR1 is SGHNT, CDR2 YENEEA, per germline. The CDR3 runs to 16 residues. Between the trimmed V and J ends, which lost 0 bases and 1 base, there was a span of 12 bases. Comment on this clone: The target antigen is unknown.

The source material was unstimulated CD4+ T cells sorted from spleen or lymph node cells, sampled before intestinal transplant. The sequence was obtained from a human donor who received an intestinal transplant. This sequence joins TRBV11-3 and TRBJ1-2; possible D gene TRBD1, 6 bases. CDR3 in amino acids: CASSLDLTGNNYGYTF. The CDR3 region has the DNA TGTGCCAGCAGCTTAGATCTAACAGGGAATAACTATGGCTACACCTTC.